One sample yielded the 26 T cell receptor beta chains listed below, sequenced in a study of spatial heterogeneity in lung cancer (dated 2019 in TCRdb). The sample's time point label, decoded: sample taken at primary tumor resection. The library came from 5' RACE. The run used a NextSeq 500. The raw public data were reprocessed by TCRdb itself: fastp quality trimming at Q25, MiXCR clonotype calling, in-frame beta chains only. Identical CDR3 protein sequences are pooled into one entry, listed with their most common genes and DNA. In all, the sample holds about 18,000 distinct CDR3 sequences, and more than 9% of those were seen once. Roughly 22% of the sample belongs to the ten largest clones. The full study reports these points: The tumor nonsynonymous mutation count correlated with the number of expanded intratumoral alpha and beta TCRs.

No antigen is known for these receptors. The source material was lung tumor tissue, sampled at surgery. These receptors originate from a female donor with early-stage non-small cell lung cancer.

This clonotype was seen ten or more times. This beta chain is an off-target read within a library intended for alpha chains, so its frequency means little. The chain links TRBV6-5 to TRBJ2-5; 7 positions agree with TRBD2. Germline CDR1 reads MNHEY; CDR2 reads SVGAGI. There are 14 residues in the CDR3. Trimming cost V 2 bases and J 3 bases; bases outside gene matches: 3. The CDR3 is CASSYASGEETQYF. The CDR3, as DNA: TGTGCCAGCAGTTACGCGAGCGGGGAAGAGACCCAGTACTTC.

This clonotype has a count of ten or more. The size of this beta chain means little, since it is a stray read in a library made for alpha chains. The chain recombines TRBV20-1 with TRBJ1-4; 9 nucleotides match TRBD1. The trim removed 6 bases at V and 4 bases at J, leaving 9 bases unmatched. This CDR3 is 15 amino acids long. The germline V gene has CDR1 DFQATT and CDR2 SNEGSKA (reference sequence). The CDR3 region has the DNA TGCAGTGCCACACAGGGGGCAGGGGGTAATGAAAAACTGTTTTTT. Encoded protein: CSATQGAGGNEKLFF.

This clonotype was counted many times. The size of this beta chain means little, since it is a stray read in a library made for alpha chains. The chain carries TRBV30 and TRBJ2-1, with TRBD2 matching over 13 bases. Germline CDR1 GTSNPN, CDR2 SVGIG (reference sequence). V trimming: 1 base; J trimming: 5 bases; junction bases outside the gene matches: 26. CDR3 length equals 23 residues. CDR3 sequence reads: CAWSGDPYQTSGGHLGRHNEQFF. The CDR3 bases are TGTGCCTGGAGTGGCGACCCTTACCAGACTAGCGGGGGGCATCTGGGGCGACACAATGAGCAGTTCTTC.

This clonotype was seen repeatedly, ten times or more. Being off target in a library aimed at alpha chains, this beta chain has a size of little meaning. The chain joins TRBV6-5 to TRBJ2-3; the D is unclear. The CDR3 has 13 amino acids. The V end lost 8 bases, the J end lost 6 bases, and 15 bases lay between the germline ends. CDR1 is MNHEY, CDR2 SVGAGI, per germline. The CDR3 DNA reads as TGTGCCAGCGGACCAACATCTGGGGATACGCAGTATTTT. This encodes CASGPTSGDTQYF.

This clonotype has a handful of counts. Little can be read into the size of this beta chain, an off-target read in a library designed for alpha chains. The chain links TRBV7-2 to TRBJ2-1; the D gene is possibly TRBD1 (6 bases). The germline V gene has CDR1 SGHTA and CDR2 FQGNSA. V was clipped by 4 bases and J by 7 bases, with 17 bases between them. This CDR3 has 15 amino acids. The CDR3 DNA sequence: TGTGCCAGCAGCTCTCAATTCTTCGGGACAAATGAGCAGTTCTTC. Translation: CASSSQFFGTNEQFF.

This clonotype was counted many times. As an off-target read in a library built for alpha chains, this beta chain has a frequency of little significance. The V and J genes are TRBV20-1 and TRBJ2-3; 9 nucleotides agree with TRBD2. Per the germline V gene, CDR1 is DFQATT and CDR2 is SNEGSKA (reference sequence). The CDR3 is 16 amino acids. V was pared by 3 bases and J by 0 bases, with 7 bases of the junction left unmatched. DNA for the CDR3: TGCAGTGCTAGCCACAGCGGGGGGACTAGCACAGATACGCAGTATTTT. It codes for CSASHSGGTSTDTQYF.

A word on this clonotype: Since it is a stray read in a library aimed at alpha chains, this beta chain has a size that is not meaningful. CDR3 in DNA: TGCAGTGCTAGGGGCGGAGGCAACTCCTACGAGCAGTACTTC. Its translation: CSARGGGNSYEQYF. The chain uses TRBV20-1 and TRBJ2-7, with a possible D match to TRBD2 (5 bases). CDR1 DFQATT and CDR2 SNEGSKA come from the germline V gene (reference sequence). The CDR3 contains 14 residues. Deletions cut 3 bases from V and 0 bases from J, with 12 bases between.

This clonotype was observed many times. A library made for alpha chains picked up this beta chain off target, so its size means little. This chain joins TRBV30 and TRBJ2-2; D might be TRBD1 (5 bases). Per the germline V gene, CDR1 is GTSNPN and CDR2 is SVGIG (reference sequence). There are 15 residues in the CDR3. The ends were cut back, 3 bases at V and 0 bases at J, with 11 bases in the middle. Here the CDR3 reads CAWRKGDTNTGELFF. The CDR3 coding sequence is TGTGCCTGGAGGAAAGGGGATACGAACACCGGGGAGCTGTTTTTT.

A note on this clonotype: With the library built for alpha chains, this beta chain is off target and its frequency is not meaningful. The chain's CDR3 is CASSLAAGLKYGANVLTF. The CDR3 DNA is TGCGCCAGCAGCTTGGCCGCAGGATTGAAATATGGGGCCAACGTCCTGACTTTC. The chain carries TRBV5-1 and TRBJ2-6; D gene unclear. This CDR3 has 18 amino acids. Per germline, CDR1 SGHRS and CDR2 YFSETQ. V was pared by 0 bases and J by 3 bases, with 16 bases between.

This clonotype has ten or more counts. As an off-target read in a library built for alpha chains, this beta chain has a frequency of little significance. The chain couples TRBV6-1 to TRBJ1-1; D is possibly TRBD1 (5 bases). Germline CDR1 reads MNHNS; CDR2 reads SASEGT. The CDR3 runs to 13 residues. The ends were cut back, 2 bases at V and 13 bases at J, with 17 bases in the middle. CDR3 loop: CASSERTSLRGFF. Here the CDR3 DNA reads TGTGCCAGCAGTGAAAGGACAAGCCTGCGAGGTTTCTTT.

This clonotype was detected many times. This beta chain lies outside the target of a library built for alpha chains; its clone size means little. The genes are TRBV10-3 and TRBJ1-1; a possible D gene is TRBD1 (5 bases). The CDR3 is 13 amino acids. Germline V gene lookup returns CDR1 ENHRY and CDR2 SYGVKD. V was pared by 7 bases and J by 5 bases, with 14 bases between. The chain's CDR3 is CAITGTQGTEAFF. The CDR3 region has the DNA TGTGCCATCACCGGGACCCAAGGAACTGAAGCTTTCTTT.

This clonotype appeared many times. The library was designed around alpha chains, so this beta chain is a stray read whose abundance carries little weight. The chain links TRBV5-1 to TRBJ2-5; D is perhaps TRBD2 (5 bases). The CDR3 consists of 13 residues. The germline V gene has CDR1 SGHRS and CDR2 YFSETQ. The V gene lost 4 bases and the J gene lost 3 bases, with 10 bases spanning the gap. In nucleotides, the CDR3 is TGCGCCAGCAGCGTGGACTTTAAAGAGACCCAGTACTTC. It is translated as CASSVDFKETQYF.

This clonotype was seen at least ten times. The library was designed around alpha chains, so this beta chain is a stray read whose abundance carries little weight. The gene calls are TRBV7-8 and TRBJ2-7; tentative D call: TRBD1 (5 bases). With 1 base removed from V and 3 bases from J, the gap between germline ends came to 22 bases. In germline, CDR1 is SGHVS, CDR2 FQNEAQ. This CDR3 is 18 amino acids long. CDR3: CASSLGVWGSPPNYEQYF. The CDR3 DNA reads TGTGCCAGCAGCTTAGGCGTCTGGGGCAGTCCCCCCAACTACGAGCAGTACTTC.

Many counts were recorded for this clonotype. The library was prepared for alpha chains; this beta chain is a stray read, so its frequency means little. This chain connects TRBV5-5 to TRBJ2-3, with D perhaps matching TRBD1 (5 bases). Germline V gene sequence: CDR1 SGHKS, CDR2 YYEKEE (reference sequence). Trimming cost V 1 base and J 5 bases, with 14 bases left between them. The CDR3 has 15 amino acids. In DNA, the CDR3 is TGTGCCAGCAGCTTGACAGGCGATCGGGTAGATACGCAGTATTTT. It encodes CASSLTGDRVDTQYF.

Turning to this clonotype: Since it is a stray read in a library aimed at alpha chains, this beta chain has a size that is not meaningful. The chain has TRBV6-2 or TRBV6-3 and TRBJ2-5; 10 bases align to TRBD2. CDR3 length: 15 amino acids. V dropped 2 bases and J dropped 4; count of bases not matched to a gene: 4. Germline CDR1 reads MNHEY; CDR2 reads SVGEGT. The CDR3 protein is CASSYATSGAETQYF. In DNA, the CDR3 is TGTGCCAGCAGTTACGCCACTAGCGGGGCAGAGACCCAGTACTTC.

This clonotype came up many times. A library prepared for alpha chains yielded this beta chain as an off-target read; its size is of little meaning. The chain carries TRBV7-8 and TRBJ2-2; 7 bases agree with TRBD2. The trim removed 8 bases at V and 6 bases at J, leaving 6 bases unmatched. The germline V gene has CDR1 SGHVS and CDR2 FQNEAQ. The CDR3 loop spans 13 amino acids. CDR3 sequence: CASSFGRAGELFF. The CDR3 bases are TGTGCCAGCTCCTTTGGGAGGGCCGGGGAGCTGTTTTTT. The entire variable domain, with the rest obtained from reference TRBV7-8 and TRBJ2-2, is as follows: GAGVSQSPRYKVAKRGQDVALRCDPISGHVSLFWYQQALGQGPEFLTYFQNEAQLDKSGLPSDRFFAERPEGSVSTLKIQRTQQEDSAVYLCASSFGRAGELFFGEGSRLTVL.

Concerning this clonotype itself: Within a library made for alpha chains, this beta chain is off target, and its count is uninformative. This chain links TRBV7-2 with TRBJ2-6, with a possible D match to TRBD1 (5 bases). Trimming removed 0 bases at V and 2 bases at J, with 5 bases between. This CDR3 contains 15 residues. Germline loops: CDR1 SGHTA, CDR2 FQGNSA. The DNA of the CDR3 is TGTGCCAGCAGCTTAGCCAGGGCTGGGGCCAACGTCCTGACTTTC. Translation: CASSLARAGANVLTF. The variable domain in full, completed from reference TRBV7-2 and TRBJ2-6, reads GAGVSQSPSNKVTEKGKDVELRCDPISGHTALYWYRQSLGQGLEFLIYFQGNSAPDKSGLPSDRFSAERTGGSVSTLTIQRTQQEDSAVYLCASSLARAGANVLTFGAGSRLTVL.

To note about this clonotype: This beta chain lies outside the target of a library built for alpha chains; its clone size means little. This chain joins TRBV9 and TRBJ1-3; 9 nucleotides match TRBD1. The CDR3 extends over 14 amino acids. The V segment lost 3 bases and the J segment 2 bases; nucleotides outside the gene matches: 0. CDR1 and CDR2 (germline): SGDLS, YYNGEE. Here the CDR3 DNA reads TGTGCCAGCAGCGGGGACAGGGCTGGAAACACCATATATTTT. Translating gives CASSGDRAGNTIYF.

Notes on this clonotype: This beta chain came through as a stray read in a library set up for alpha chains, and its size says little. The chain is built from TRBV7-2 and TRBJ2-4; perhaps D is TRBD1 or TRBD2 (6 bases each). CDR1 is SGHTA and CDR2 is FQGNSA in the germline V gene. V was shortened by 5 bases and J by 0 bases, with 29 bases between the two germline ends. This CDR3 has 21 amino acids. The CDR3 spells CASSQPRASIPGALAKNIQYF. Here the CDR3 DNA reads TGTGCCAGCAGCCAACCTCGCGCCTCCATCCCGGGGGCCTTAGCCAAAAACATTCAGTACTTC.

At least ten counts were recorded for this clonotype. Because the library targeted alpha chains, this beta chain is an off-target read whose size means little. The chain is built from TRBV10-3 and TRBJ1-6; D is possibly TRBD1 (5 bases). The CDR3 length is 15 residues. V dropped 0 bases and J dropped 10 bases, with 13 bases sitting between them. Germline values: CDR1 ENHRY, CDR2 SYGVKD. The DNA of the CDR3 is TGTGCCATCAGTGAGTCATGGGGGGTAGGATCACCCCTCCACTTT. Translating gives CAISESWGVGSPLHF.

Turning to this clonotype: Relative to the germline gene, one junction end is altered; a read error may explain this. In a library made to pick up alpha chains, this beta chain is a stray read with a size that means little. The DNA of the CDR3 is TGTGCCTGCGCGTCCACCCCTAGGCTCTTC. Translated: CACASTPRLF. J is TRBJ2-1 and V is TRBV6-6, with D hard to call. The CDR3 has 10 residues. Germline-derived CDR1 and CDR2 are MNHNY and SVGAGI (reference sequence).

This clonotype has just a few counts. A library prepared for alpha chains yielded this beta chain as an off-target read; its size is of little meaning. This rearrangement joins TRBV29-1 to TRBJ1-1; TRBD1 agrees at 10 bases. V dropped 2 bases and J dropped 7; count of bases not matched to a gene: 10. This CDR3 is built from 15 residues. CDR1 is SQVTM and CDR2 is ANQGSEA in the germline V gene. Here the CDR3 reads CSVELWTGGGVEAFF. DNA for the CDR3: TGCAGCGTTGAACTCTGGACAGGGGGTGGGGTTGAAGCTTTCTTT. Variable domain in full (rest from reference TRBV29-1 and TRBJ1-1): SAVISQKPSRDICQRGTSLTIQCQVDSQVTMMFWYRQQPGQSLTLIATANQGSEATYESGFVIDKFPISRPNLTFSTLTVSNMSPEDSSIYLCSVELWTGGGVEAFFGQGTRLTVV.

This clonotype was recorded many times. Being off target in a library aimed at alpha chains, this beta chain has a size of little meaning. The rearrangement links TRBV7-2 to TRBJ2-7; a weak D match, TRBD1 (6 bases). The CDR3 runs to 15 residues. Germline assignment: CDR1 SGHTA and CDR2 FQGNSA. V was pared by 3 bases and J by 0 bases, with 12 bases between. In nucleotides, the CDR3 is TGTGCCAGCAGCTTCTGGGCAGGGGCCTCCTACGAGCAGTACTTC. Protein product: CASSFWAGASYEQYF.

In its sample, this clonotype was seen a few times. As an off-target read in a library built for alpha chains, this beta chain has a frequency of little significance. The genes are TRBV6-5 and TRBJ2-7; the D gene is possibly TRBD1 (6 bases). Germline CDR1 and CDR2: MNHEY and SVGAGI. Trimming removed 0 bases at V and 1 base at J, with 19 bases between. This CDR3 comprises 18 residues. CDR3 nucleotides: TGTGCCAGCAGTTACTCGACGCTAGCTAGGGGGAGATCCTACGAGCAGTACTTC. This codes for CASSYSTLARGRSYEQYF.

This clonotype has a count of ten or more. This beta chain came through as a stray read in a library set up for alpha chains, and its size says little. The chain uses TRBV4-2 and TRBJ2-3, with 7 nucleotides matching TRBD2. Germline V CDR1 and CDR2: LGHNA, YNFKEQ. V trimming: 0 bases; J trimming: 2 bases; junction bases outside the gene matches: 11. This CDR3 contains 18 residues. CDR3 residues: CASSQERGVLRHTDTQYF. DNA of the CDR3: TGTGCCAGCAGCCAAGAACGGGGGGTACTCCGTCACACAGATACGCAGTATTTT.

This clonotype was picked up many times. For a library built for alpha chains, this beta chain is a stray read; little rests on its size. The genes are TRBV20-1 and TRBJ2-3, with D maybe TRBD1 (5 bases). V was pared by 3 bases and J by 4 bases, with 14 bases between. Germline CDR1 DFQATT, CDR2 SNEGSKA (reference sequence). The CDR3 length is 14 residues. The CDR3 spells CSASRAGYPDTQYF. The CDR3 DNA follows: TGCAGTGCTAGCCGGGCAGGGTACCCAGATACGCAGTATTTT.